The 5 T cell receptor beta chains in this list originate from one sample, sequenced in a study of blood T cell repertoires in COVID-19. Generated by immunoSEQ multiplex PCR, the TCRdb table keeps only in-frame clones and is missing some. The profile shows approximately 89,000 clones, about 92% of them singletons. The sequenced sample was peripheral blood. These receptor sequences come from a woman aged 55-69 years with active COVID-19.

J is TRBJ2-1 and V is TRBV5-6; 7 bases line up with TRBD2. Trimming removed 1 base from V and 2 bases from J; junction bases left unmatched: 3. This CDR3 has 15 amino acids. CDR1 and CDR2 from the germline V gene are SGHDT and YYEEEE. The CDR3 loop is CASSLYAGAYNEQFF. The CDR3 DNA is TGTGCCAGCAGCTTGTATGCGGGGGCCTACAATGAGCAGTTCTTC.

The rearrangement joins TRBV6-2 or TRBV6-3 to TRBJ2-2; 9 bases agree with TRBD2. V lost 0 bases and J lost 3; bases outside the gene matches: 11. This CDR3 region has 19 residues. CDR1 and CDR2 from the germline V gene are MNHEY and SVGEGT. The CDR3 protein is CASSYSRLAAFKDTGELFF. The CDR3 bases are TGTGCCAGCAGTTACTCGAGACTAGCGGCCTTCAAGGACACCGGGGAGCTGTTTTTT.

This chain's CDR3 is CASSPKAGGTEAFF. DNA for the CDR3: TGTGCCAGCAGCCCTAAAGCGGGGGGCACTGAAGCTTTCTTT. The rearrangement joins TRBV11-2 to TRBJ1-1; TRBD1 might be the D (5 bases). Trimming removed 5 bases at V and 4 bases at J, with 14 bases between. Germline CDR1 and CDR2: SGHAT and FQNNGV. This CDR3 spans 14 amino acids.

The rearrangement joins TRBV28 to TRBJ1-2, with 10 bases that match TRBD1. The CDR3 contains 14 residues. V lost 3 bases, J lost 7 bases, and 5 bases stayed unmatched. Germline V gives CDR1 MDHEN, CDR2 SYDVKM. Here the CDR3 reads CASSFDRGRSGYTF. Here the CDR3 DNA reads TGTGCCAGCAGTTTTGACAGGGGGCGCAGTGGCTACACCTTC.

As concerns this clone: A read error may account for a junction end that differs from germline. The J gene is TRBJ2-7, the V gene TRBV7-2; D not certain. CDR1 is SGHTA, CDR2 FQGNSA, per germline. The CDR3 runs 13 residues. The CDR3 sequence: CASSPGPSYGQYF. CDR3 DNA: TGTGCCAGCAGCCCTGGGCCATCCTACGGGCAGTACTTC.